A single sample is the source of the 12 T cell receptor beta chains below, sequenced in a study of cytomegalovirus exposure and HLA in healthy donors. Primers for the PCR totalled 60 Vbeta and 13 Jbeta. Here immunoSEQ multiplex PCR was the method, and the copy in TCRdb shows in-frame clones only, minus some. This sample has fewer than 150,000 clones, with around 77% found just once. Material: PBMCs. The receptors derive from a man aged 45-60 years in good health and CMV-seronegative.

The genes are TRBV5-1 and TRBJ2-7; 9 bases align to TRBD2. Germline CDR1 is SGHRS and CDR2 is YFSETQ. With 2 bases clipped from V and 6 bases from J, the junction kept 6 bases outside the gene matches. The CDR3 is made up of 14 amino acids. The chain's CDR3 is CASSFSGRGLEQYF. In DNA, the CDR3 is TGCGCCAGCAGCTTTAGCGGGAGAGGGCTCGAGCAGTACTTC.

The chain is built from TRBV6-5 and TRBJ2-1; D unresolved. This CDR3 is 13 amino acids long. Trimming took off 5 bases at V and 8 bases at J, with 13 bases between the two ends. CDR1 is MNHEY and CDR2 is SVGAGI in the germline V gene. CDR3 loop: CASSRVWVDEQFF. The CDR3 DNA sequence: TGTGCCAGCAGTCGGGTTTGGGTGGATGAGCAGTTCTTC.

The chain links TRBV14 to TRBJ2-7; the D is unclear. Trimming removed 1 base from V and 4 bases from J, with 2 bases in between. This CDR3 contains 11 residues. Germline loops: CDR1 SGHDN, CDR2 FVKESK. The CDR3 spells CASSQVYEQYF. In DNA form, the CDR3 reads TGTGCCAGCAGCCAAGTATACGAGCAGTACTTC.

In this sample, this clone turned up a few times. The rearrangement uses TRBV6-1 and TRBJ1-5; D perhaps matches TRBD1 (6 bases). Trimming took off 5 bases at V and 4 bases at J, with 12 bases between the two ends. The CDR3 covers 14 residues. Germline V CDR1 and CDR2: MNHNS, SASEGT. CDR3 protein: CASSSTGENQPQHF. The CDR3 DNA reads as TGTGCCAGCAGTTCGACAGGAGAGAATCAGCCCCAGCATTTT.

This chain links TRBV5-6 with TRBJ2-3, with 8 bases aligning to TRBD2. Germline lookup yields CDR1 SGHDT and CDR2 YYEEEE. The junction had 9 bases not matched to a gene; V was cut back by 4 bases and J by 2 bases. The CDR3 covers 16 residues. The CDR3 protein is CASSTPGTRITDTQYF. CDR3 DNA: TGTGCCAGCAGCACACCCGGGACTAGGATCACAGATACGCAGTATTTT.

V usage is TRBV19 and J usage is TRBJ1-2; possibly TRBD1 for D (6 bases). There are 14 residues in the CDR3. With 5 bases removed from V and 2 bases from J, the gap between germline ends came to 12 bases. CDR1 and CDR2 (germline): LNHDA, SQIVND (reference sequence). CDR3 DNA sequence: TGTGCCAGTAGTCCCCCTGGACAGAACTATGGCTACACCTTC. Encoded protein: CASSPPGQNYGYTF. The full variable domain, completed using reference TRBV19 and TRBJ1-2, is DGGITQSPKYLFRKEGQNVTLSCEQNLNHDAMYWYRQDPGQGLRLIYYSQIVNDFQKGDIAEGYSVSREKKESFPLTVTSAQKNPTAFYLCASSPPGQNYGYTFGSGTRLTVV.

This chain joins TRBV5-1 and TRBJ1-4, with a weak D call TRBD1 (6 bases). V lost 4 bases, J lost 3 bases, and 13 bases lay in between. The CDR3 is 15 residues long. Germline CDR1 reads SGHRS; CDR2 reads YFSETQ. The CDR3 nucleotides are TGCGCCAGCAGCCGGGACGGGACATCTAATGAAAAACTGTTTTTT. Translation gives CASSRDGTSNEKLFF.

This clone occurred a few times. The V call is TRBV11-3, the J call TRBJ2-7; maybe TRBD1 (6 bases). Trimming removed 4 bases at V and 5 bases at J, with 27 bases between. Germline V gene sequence: CDR1 SGHNT, CDR2 YENEEA. This CDR3 spans 18 amino acids. The CDR3 bases are TGTGCCAGCAGCTCACGTAAGTTAACAGGGTTCAGTTGCGACGAGCAGTACTTC. Protein product: CASSSRKLTGFSCDEQYF.

This chain joins TRBV19 and TRBJ2-4, with 8 positions matching TRBD2. J lost 7 bases, V lost 6 bases, and 5 bases had no gene match. Germline CDR1 reads LNHDA; CDR2 reads SQIVND (reference sequence). There are 13 residues in the CDR3. CDR3 DNA: TGTGCCAGTAGGAGCGGGAGTGATAACATTCAGTACTTC. This encodes CASRSGSDNIQYF.

The V and J genes are TRBV30 and TRBJ2-3; 9 nucleotides align to TRBD2. CDR1 and CDR2 from the germline V gene are GTSNPN and SVGIG (reference sequence). The CDR3 has 15 residues. Germline trimming cut 4 bases from V and 2 bases from J; bases unmatched to any gene: 7. CDR3 coding DNA: TGTGCCTGGACCCTAGCGGGGTCTCCCACAGATACGCAGTATTTT. This translates into CAWTLAGSPTDTQYF.

V gene TRBV27 combines with J gene TRBJ2-2, with 9 bases that match TRBD1. Germline trimming cut 2 bases from V and 6 bases from J; bases unmatched to any gene: 4. The CDR3 is made up of 15 amino acids. The germline CDR1 and CDR2 sequences are MNHEY and SMNVEV (reference sequence). The CDR3 spells CASSLGTGRAGELFF. Written as DNA, the CDR3 is TGTGCCAGCAGTTTAGGGACAGGGAGGGCCGGGGAGCTGTTTTTT.

The rearrangement links TRBV12-1 to TRBJ2-3; the table's TRBD2 call for D was not verified on the DNA. TRBV12-1 is given as a pseudogene. The CDR3 loop spans 17 amino acids. This chain's CDR3 is CASSLPETSGSADTQYF. Written as DNA, the CDR3 is TGTGCCAGCAGCTTACCTGAGACTAGCGGGAGTGCAGATACGCAGTATTTT.